This T cell receptor beta chain is drawn from a study of blood T cell repertoires in COVID-19. The assay was immunoSEQ multiplex PCR, and TCRdb's table has in-frame clones only and misses some. Among around 250,000 clones, approximately 85% were seen once, and the ten largest hold approximately 2%. Germline lookup yields CDR1 SGDLS and CDR2 YYNGEE. Unmatched junction bases numbered 9, after V lost 4 bases and J lost 2 bases. The CDR3 loop spans 16 amino acids. The sample was PBMCs or T cells enriched from blood (not recorded which). This clonotype originated in a woman in her forties or fifties who had recovered from COVID-19. V usage is TRBV9 and J usage is TRBJ1-2; 9 nucleotides align to TRBD1. The CDR3, as DNA: TGTGCCAGCAGCACTCCTCGGACAGGGGACAACTATGGCTACACCTTC. Its translation is CASSTPRTGDNYGYTF.